These 5 T cell receptor beta chains were all obtained from the same sample, sequenced in a study of T cells expressing NK-cell markers (dated by TCRdb to about 2020). The method was 5' RACE. The listed sequencing device is Illumina HiSeq 2000. Reads reprocessed by TCRdb are summarized as one entry per CDR3 protein sequence, and DNA is absent. The table held for this sample gives 25,000 to 35,000 distinct CDR3 sequences. The leading ten clones occupy about 55% of the sample. The sample comprised blood T cells: a sorted CD56 or NKG2C T cell subset, CD4+ or CD8+ T cells, or bulk PBMC T cells (not recorded which). The receptors originated from a woman aged 18 to 75 in good health.

The V gene is TRBV9, the J gene TRBJ1-1. The CDR3 loop spans 19 amino acids. Germline-derived CDR1 and CDR2 are SGDLS and YYNGEE. The CDR3: CASSPSYRTATRLNTEAFF.

This chain uses TRBV20-1 with TRBJ2-7; the TCRdb D gene call, TRBD1, has no DNA to confirm it. CDR3 size: 13 residues. The germline gives CDR1 DFQATT, CDR2 SNEGSKA (reference sequence). The CDR3 protein is CSYSTGASYEQYF.

The chain employs TRBV24-1 and TRBJ2-3; the D call of TRBD1 rests on TCRdb alone, since no DNA is present to check it. This CDR3 is built from 14 residues. Looked up from germline, CDR1 is KGHDR and CDR2 is SFDVKD. CDR3 sequence: CATSPGVGSDTQYF.

The genes are TRBV7-9 and TRBJ1-6. The CDR3 extends over 15 amino acids. Germline CDR1 reads SEHNR; CDR2 reads FQNEAQ (reference sequence). The CDR3 sequence: CASRMDGSYTSPLHF. The whole variable domain, remainder taken from reference TRBV7-9 and TRBJ1-6, is DTGVSQNPRHKITKRGQNVTFRCDPISEHNRLYWYRQTLGQGPEFLTYFQNEAQLEKSRLLSDRFSAERPKGSFSTLEIQRTEQGDSAMYLCASRMDGSYTSPLHFGNGTRLTVT.

The chain carries TRBV29-1 and TRBJ2-1; checking the TCRdb D call of TRBD1 is not possible without DNA. Germline-derived CDR1 and CDR2 are SQVTM and ANQGSEA. The length of the CDR3 is 15 residues. This chain's CDR3 is CSVVKTGTGSPEQFF.